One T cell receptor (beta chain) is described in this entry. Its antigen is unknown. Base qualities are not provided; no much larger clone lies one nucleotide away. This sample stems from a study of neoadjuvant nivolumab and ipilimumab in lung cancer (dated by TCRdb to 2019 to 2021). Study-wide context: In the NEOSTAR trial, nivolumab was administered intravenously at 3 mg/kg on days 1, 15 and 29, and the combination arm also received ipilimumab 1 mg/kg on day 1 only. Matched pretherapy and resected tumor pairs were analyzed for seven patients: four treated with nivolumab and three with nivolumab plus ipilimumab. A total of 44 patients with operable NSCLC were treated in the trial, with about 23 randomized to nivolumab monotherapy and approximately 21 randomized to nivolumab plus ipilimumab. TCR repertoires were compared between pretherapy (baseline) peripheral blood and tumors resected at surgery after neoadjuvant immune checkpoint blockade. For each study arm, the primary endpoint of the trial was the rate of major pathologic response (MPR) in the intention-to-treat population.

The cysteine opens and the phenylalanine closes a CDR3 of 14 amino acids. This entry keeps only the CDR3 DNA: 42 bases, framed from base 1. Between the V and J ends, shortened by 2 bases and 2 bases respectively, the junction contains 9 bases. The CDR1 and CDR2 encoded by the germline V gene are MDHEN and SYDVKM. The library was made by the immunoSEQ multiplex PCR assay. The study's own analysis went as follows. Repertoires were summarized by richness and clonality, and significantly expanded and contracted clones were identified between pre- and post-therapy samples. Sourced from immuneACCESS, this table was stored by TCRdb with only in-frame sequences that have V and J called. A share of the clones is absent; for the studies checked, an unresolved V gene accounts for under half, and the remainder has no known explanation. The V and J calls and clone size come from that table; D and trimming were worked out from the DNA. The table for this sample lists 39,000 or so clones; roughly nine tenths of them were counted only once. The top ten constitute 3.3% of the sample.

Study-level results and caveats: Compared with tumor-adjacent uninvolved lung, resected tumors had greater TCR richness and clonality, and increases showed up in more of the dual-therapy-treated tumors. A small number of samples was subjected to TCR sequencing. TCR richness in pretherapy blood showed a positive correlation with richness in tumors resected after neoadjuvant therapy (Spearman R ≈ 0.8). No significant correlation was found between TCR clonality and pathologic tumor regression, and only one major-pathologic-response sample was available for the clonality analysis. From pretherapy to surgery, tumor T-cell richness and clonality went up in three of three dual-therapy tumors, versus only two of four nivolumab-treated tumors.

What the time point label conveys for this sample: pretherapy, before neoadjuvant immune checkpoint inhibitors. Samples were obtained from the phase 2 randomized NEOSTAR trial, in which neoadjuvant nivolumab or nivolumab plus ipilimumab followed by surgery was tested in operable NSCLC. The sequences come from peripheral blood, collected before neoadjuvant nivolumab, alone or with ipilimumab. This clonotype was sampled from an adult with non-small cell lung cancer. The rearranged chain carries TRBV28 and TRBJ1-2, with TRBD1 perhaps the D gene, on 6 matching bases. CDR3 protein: CASSLDRRNYGYTF. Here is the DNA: TGTGCCAGCAGTTTAGACAGGAGGAACTATGGCTACACCTTC.